These 20 T cell receptor beta chains came from one sample sequenced in a study of blood T cell repertoires in COVID-19. Sequencing was performed with immunoSEQ multiplex PCR; in TCRdb, only in-frame clones are kept and a portion is missing. The sample has almost 200,000 clones, around 92% seen once; the top ten hold around 8%. What was sequenced was PBMCs or T cells enriched from blood (not recorded which). These TCRs come from a woman aged 18-30 years who had recovered from COVID-19.

J is TRBJ2-1 and V is TRBV7-2; 9 bases map to TRBD2. V shed 3 bases, J shed 4 bases, and the junction held 1 base outside the gene matches. The CDR3 consists of 14 residues. CDR1 is SGHTA and CDR2 is FQGNSA in the germline V gene. Written as DNA, the CDR3 is TGTGCCAGCAGCTTCACTAGCGGGTACAATGAGCAGTTCTTC. Protein sequence: CASSFTSGYNEQFF.

This chain connects TRBV6-1 to TRBJ1-2; 7 nucleotides agree with TRBD1. With 1 base clipped from V and 5 bases from J, the junction kept 4 bases outside the gene matches. The CDR3 has 14 residues. The V gene's germline CDR1 is MNHNS and CDR2 SASEGT. CDR3: CASSEGTGPYGYTF. The DNA of the CDR3 is TGTGCCAGCAGTGAAGGGACAGGCCCTTATGGCTACACCTTC.

This clone was observed once. The chain couples TRBV28 to TRBJ1-1; tentatively, D is TRBD1 (5 bases). Between the trimmed V and J ends, which lost 6 bases and 6 bases, there was a span of 20 bases. From germline, CDR1 is MDHEN and CDR2 SYDVKM. The length of the CDR3 is 15 residues. For the CDR3, the DNA is TGTGCCAGCAGCGTACCAACTATGGGACTGGCTGAAGCTTTCTTT. This sequence encodes CASSVPTMGLAEAFF.

The chain combines TRBV27 with TRBJ2-7; no definite D call. V was pared by 2 bases and J by 3 bases, with 8 bases between. The CDR3 runs 13 residues. Germline values: CDR1 MNHEY, CDR2 SMNVEV (reference sequence). CDR3 DNA sequence: TGTGCCAGCAGTTTAAGAGAGGACTACGAGCAGTACTTC. Translated, it gives CASSLREDYEQYF.

This rearrangement joins TRBV12-5 to TRBJ1-1; unclear D gene. V shed 7 bases and J shed 5 bases, with 11 bases lying between them. The V gene's germline CDR1 is LGHNT and CDR2 FRNRAP. The CDR3 runs 12 residues. CDR3 nucleotide sequence: TGTGCTAGTGTGCGCGCTTTTACTGAAGCTTTCTTT. It translates to CASVRAFTEAFF.

Only a few counts were recorded for this clone. The rearrangement uses TRBV30 and TRBJ2-2, with 8 bases identical to TRBD1. V lost 5 bases, J lost 5 bases, and 16 bases stayed unmatched. Germline V CDR1 and CDR2: GTSNPN, SVGIG (reference sequence). CDR3 length equals 17 residues. CDR3 in DNA: TGTGCCTGGGTAGCACAGGGGGGCATAGGGGGTACCGGGGAGCTGTTTTTT. It yields the protein CAWVAQGGIGGTGELFF.

The chain uses TRBV12-3 or TRBV12-4 and TRBJ2-4, with D possibly TRBD1 on 5 matching bases. CDR3 length: 13 amino acids. V was shortened by 3 bases and J by 6 bases, with 9 bases between the two germline ends. The CDR3 loop is CASSLTRANIQYF. In DNA form, the CDR3 reads TGTGCCAGCAGTTTGACCAGGGCAAACATTCAGTACTTC.

The chain has TRBV30 and TRBJ1-1; D not resolved. CDR1 is GTSNPN and CDR2 is SVGIG in the germline V gene (reference sequence). V was clipped by 2 bases and J by 10 bases, with 11 bases between them. The CDR3 has 11 amino acids. CDR3 amino acids: CAWSLLGGAFF. The CDR3 nucleotides read TGTGCCTGGAGTCTACTCGGCGGAGCTTTCTTT.

This chain uses TRBV12-3 or TRBV12-4 with TRBJ1-2; D is unresolved. The CDR3 has 11 amino acids. Trimming removed 6 bases at V and 8 bases at J, with 10 bases between. The DNA of the CDR3 is TGTGCCAGCAGCTCCTTTCGGGGCTACACCTTC. Translation gives CASSSFRGYTF.

The V gene is TRBV30, the J gene TRBJ1-6; TRBD1 agrees at 12 bases. Trimming took 1 base from V and 4 from J; bases not matched to a gene: 8. The CDR3 covers 18 residues. The germline V gene has CDR1 GTSNPN and CDR2 SVGIG (reference sequence). For the CDR3, the DNA is TGTGCCTGGAGTGGGGGGACAGGGGGCCATCTTTATAATTCACCCCTCCACTTT. Translating it yields CAWSGGTGGHLYNSPLHF. Combining the CDR3 with reference TRBV30 and TRBJ1-6 gives the whole variable domain SQTIHQWPATLVQPVGSPLSLECTVEGTSNPNLYWYRQAAGRGLQLLFYSVGIGQISSEVPQNLSASRPQDRQFILSSKKLLLSDSGFYLCAWSGGTGGHLYNSPLHFGNGTRLTVT.

CDR3 sequence: CASSRDSPYEQYF. In nucleotides, the CDR3 is TGCGCCAGCAGCAGGGACAGCCCCTACGAGCAGTACTTC. V and J are TRBV10-1 and TRBJ2-7; TRBD1 matches 7 bases. Germline V gene sequence: CDR1 WNHNN, CDR2 SYGVQD (reference sequence). The CDR3 extends over 13 amino acids. After removal of 6 bases from V and 2 bases from J, the junction contained 4 bases not matched to a gene.

The V call is TRBV5-6, the J call TRBJ1-1; D remains ambiguous. Trimming shortened V by 1 base and J by 3 bases, and 4 bases separated the two germline ends. The CDR3 length is 12 residues. Germline V gene sequence: CDR1 SGHDT, CDR2 YYEEEE. CDR3 sequence: CASSLQYTEAFF. The CDR3, as DNA: TGTGCCAGCAGCTTGCAGTACACTGAAGCTTTCTTT. Drawing the rest from reference TRBV5-6 and TRBJ1-1, the complete variable domain is DAGVTQSPTHLIKTRGQQVTLRCSPKSGHDTVSWYQQALGQGPQFIFQYYEEEERQRGNFPDRFSGHQFPNYSSELNVNALLLGDSALYLCASSLQYTEAFFGQGTRLTVV.

J is TRBJ1-2 and V is TRBV4-1; TRBD1 agrees at 7 bases. The V and J ends lost 3 bases and 0 bases, in that order; junction bases with no gene match: 1. This CDR3 has 14 residues. In germline, CDR1 is MGHRA, CDR2 YSYEKL. CDR3 sequence reads: CASSQGTANYGYTF. CDR3 nucleotides: TGCGCCAGCAGCCAGGGGACAGCTAACTATGGCTACACCTTC.

The chain has TRBV11-2 and TRBJ1-2; D unresolved. This CDR3 has 12 residues. The germline gives CDR1 SGHAT, CDR2 FQNNGV. Trimming left V 1 base short and J 7 bases short, with 7 bases between. The CDR3 region is CASSLAVAGYTF. CDR3 sequence (DNA): TGTGCCAGCAGCTTAGCGGTAGCTGGCTACACCTTC.

The rearrangement joins TRBV6-5 to TRBJ2-3; the match to TRBD2 covers 11 bases. Germline trimming cut 4 bases from V and 14 bases from J; bases unmatched to any gene: 11. The CDR3 is 14 amino acids. Germline CDR1 MNHEY, CDR2 SVGAGI. CDR3 DNA sequence: TGTGCCAGCAGTTCCGATAAAACTAGCGGGGGTTTGTATTTT. This translates into CASSSDKTSGGLYF.

The rearrangement joins TRBV5-5 to TRBJ2-3; D possibly corresponds to TRBD2 (5 bases). Trimming cost V 4 bases and J 1 base, with 16 bases left between them. This CDR3 is 16 amino acids long. Per the germline V gene, CDR1 is SGHKS and CDR2 is YYEKEE (reference sequence). The CDR3 reads CASSRTGSQGTDTQYF. CDR3 DNA sequence: TGTGCCAGCAGCCGGACGGGGAGCCAGGGCACAGATACGCAGTATTTT.

This chain uses TRBV28 with TRBJ1-5; tentative D call: TRBD1 (6 bases). V lost 2 bases, J lost 3 bases, and 17 bases lay in between. Germline assignment: CDR1 MDHEN and CDR2 SYDVKM. This CDR3 has 17 residues. In DNA form, the CDR3 reads TGTGCCAGCAGTTTACAGACTTCGGACAGCTTCAATCAGCCCCAGCATTTT. This gives the protein CASSLQTSDSFNQPQHF.

The rearrangement joins TRBV30 to TRBJ1-1; 7 bases are a match to TRBD1. The CDR3 length is 13 residues. Germline V gene data show CDR1 as GTSNPN and CDR2 as SVGIG (reference sequence). After removal of 3 bases from V and 4 bases from J, the junction contained 5 bases not matched to a gene. CDR3 sequence: CAWRIQGITEAFF. For the CDR3, the DNA is TGTGCCTGGAGAATACAGGGGATCACTGAAGCTTTCTTT.

The chain uses TRBV23-1 and TRBJ2-5; D not resolved. TRBV23-1 is sorted into the ORF group, with uncertain function. There are 15 residues in the CDR3. Trimming took 0 bases from V and 0 from J, leaving 8 bases between them. The CDR3 protein is CASSQSRQYQETQYF. As DNA, the CDR3 is TGCGCCAGCAGTCAATCGAGGCAGTACCAAGAGACCCAGTACTTC.

This chain links TRBV19 with TRBJ2-7, with a tentative D call TRBD1 (5 bases). Germline V gene data show CDR1 as LNHDA and CDR2 as SQIVND (reference sequence). Trimming cost V 4 bases and J 0 bases, with 7 bases left between them. The CDR3 loop spans 13 amino acids. CDR3 residues: CASSKQVSYEQYF. The CDR3 DNA reads as TGTGCCAGTAGTAAACAGGTCTCCTACGAGCAGTACTTC.